Listed below are T cell receptor beta chains from one sample, sequenced in a study of T cell responses to AZD1222 COVID-19 vaccine. Repertoires were generated with immunoSEQ multiplex PCR, while TCRdb's copy carries only in-frame clones and drops some. The data show around 130,000 clones, over 90% seen once. The input for sequencing was peripheral blood, taken on day 0 of AZD1222 vaccination. The source is an adult in good health. CDR3s include the opening cysteine and the closing phenylalanine or tryptophan. D genes are given only for firm matches. Some rows mark clone size as missing; the rest say once, few, many or name a class of expanded clone.

v_gene	d_gene	j_gene	abundance	CDR3nt	CDR3aa
TRBV2	-	TRBJ1-5	-	TGTGCCAGCAGACCCGACGGGTTACAGCCCCAGCATTTT	CASRPDGLQPQHF
TRBV5-5	TRBD1	TRBJ1-4	-	TGTGCCAGCAGAAGGGACAGACCAACTAATGAAAAACTGTTTTTT	CASRRDRPTNEKLFF
TRBV10-3	TRBD2	TRBJ2-3	-	TGTGCCATCAGTGATAGGACTAGCGGGAAGACAGATACGCAGTATTTT	CAISDRTSGKTDTQYF
TRBV29-1	-	TRBJ1-1	-	TGCAGCGTTTCTCAGGGGAACACTGAAGCTTTCTTT	CSVSQGNTEAFF
TRBV12-3/TRBV12-4	-	TRBJ1-1	-	TGTGCCAGCAGTTCGGGTCCGGGTCTCGGGACTTTCTTT	CASSSGPGLGTFF
TRBV4-1	-	TRBJ1-1	-	TGCGCCAGCAGCCAAATTCGGACAGTGAACACTGAAGCTTTCTTT	CASSQIRTVNTEAFF
TRBV19	-	TRBJ1-5	once	TGTGCCAGTAGCCCCGGGGCTGAGGTGGAGGAGATCAATCAGCCCCAGCATTTT	CASSPGAEVEEINQPQHF
TRBV4-2	TRBD2	TRBJ2-1	-	TGTGCCAGCAGCCATTCGATTCGAGCGGGGGGCGGGAATGAGCAGTTCTTC	CASSHSIRAGGGNEQFF
TRBV5-8	-	TRBJ1-2	-	TGTGCCATCCTTCTTACTAGGGAGGACTACACCTTC	CAILLTREDYTF
TRBV30	-	TRBJ2-5	-	TGTGCCTGGAGGCGGGAGACCCAGTACTTC	CAWRRETQYF
TRBV4-3	TRBD2	TRBJ2-1	-	TGCGCCAGCAGCCAAGATTGGGGGAGGGCCGATGAGCAGTTCTTC	CASSQDWGRADEQFF
TRBV7-9	-	TRBJ2-5	-	TGTGCCAGTTCTACAGAAATCCAAGAGACCCAGTACTTC	CASSTEIQETQYF
TRBV7-9	-	TRBJ2-7	few	TGTGCCAGCAGCTTAGAACTGCGATCCGGCGAGCAGTACTTC	CASSLELRSGEQYF
TRBV9	TRBD1	TRBJ2-7	-	TGTGCCAGCAGCGTCAGTGTGCCGGGACAGGGCCTCTACGAGCAGTACTTC	CASSVSVPGQGLYEQYF
TRBV7-6	TRBD2	TRBJ2-6	once	TGTGCCAGCAGCTTAGGGGGCTTACTAGCGGGGAGCTCTGGGGCCAACGTCCTGACTTTC	CASSLGGLLAGSSGANVLTF
TRBV6-2/TRBV6-3	-	TRBJ1-1	-	TGTGCCAGCAGTTACTCGATCACGGGCCCGAACACTGAAGCTTTCTTT	CASSYSITGPNTEAFF
TRBV6-6	-	TRBJ1-6	-	TGTGCCAGCAGTTACGCGGGGGGAGGTTCACCCCTCCACTTT	CASSYAGGGSPLHF
TRBV12-5	-	TRBJ2-3	-	TGTGCTAGTGGTTTGGAGCGGGGCACAGATACGCAGTATTTT	CASGLERGTDTQYF
TRBV19	TRBD1	TRBJ2-5	-	TGTGCCAGTAGTCCACGACAGGGGAAAGAGACCCAGTACTTC	CASSPRQGKETQYF
TRBV11-2	-	TRBJ1-1	-	TGTGCCAGCAGCCTGAGGGGGGGGGCGAACACTGAAGCTTTCTTT	CASSLRGGANTEAFF
TRBV6-5	-	TRBJ1-1	-	TGTGCCAGCAGAATTACAGGGACGAACACTGAAGCTTTCTTT	CASRITGTNTEAFF
TRBV9	-	TRBJ2-5	-	TGTGCCAGCAGCGTAATGGGGGAAAGACGGTCCGGGGAGACCCAGTACTTC	CASSVMGERRSGETQYF
TRBV5-4	TRBD1	TRBJ1-5	-	TGTGCCAGCAGCTTGGGGGGACAGAACAATCAGCCCCAGCATTTT	CASSLGGQNNQPQHF
TRBV7-9	TRBD1	TRBJ2-2	-	TGTGCCAGCAGGTTAGGGACAGGCTACACCGGGGAGCTGTTTTTT	CASRLGTGYTGELFF
TRBV5-5	TRBD1	TRBJ1-2	-	TGTGCCAGCAGCGGGGAAAGACAGGGCATCTATGGCTACACCTTC	CASSGERQGIYGYTF
TRBV28	TRBD1	TRBJ2-3	-	TGTGCCAGCAGTCAGACAGGGTTTGGAAAGGGCACAGATACGCAGTATTTT	CASSQTGFGKGTDTQYF
TRBV7-8	-	TRBJ2-1	-	TGTGCCAGCAGTAAGAAGCAGAGGAGCTCCTACAATGAGCAGTTCTTC	CASSKKQRSSYNEQFF